This T cell receptor beta chain was found in a study of shared clonotypes between healthy human individuals. As for the study in general: Every donor yielded three CD4 naive, three CD4 memory, two CD8 naive and one CD8 memory plate.

Naive CD45RA+ and memory CD45RA-negative subsets were split from CD4+ cells. The CDR3 is made up of 14 amino acids. V was cut by 6 bases and J by 4 bases, with 16 bases left in between. CDR1 and CDR2 from the germline V gene are MDHEN and SYDVKM. This clone was seen just once. Splitting of each subset's genomic DNA was done evenly across several immunoSEQ plates. Original processing methods: ImmunoSEQ output lacked quality scores and full-length reads, limiting matched filtering. Method: immunoSEQ multiplex PCR; TCRdb's copy keeps in-frame clones and lacks some. V, J and clone size were drawn from that table, and D and trimming were deduced from the DNA. The sample carries under 1,900,000 clones, around 98.5% recorded once.

Input material: naive CD4+ T cells sorted from blood. The subset denotes: CD45RA+ positively selected. The TCR sequence derives from a man younger than 45 in good health. V gene TRBV28 combines with J gene TRBJ2-7, with D perhaps matching TRBD1 (7 bases). The CDR3 protein is CASSQTGTGYEQYF. In nucleotides, the CDR3 is TGTGCCAGCAGCCAGACAGGGACTGGGTACGAGCAGTACTTC.